This entry describes one T cell receptor (beta chain). Antigen specificity is unknown. The template for TCR beta VDJ and CDR3 sequence profiling was genomic DNA. One entry per CDR3 protein results from TCRdb running MiXCR on the reads. The table shows about 120,000 distinct CDR3 sequences, with approximately 50% occurring only once. The entry originates in a study of CD8+CD57+ T cells in acquired aplastic anemia. Study observations and caveats: For CD8+ Simpson's diversity, patients and controls showed no significant difference. Shared by patients and controls, roughly 28 CD8+ CDR3s were abundant in patients.

Patients sequenced had flow cytometry evidence of CD8+CD57+ cell expansion. V shed 3 bases and J 0 bases; nucleotides not matched to a gene: 7. Germline V lookup: CDR1 KGHDR, CDR2 SFDVKD. The CDR3 length is 17 residues. The sequencing sample was made of sorted CD4+, CD8+, or CD8+CD57+ T cells (not recorded which) from PBMCs. The rearrangement links TRBV24-1 to TRBJ2-1; 7 bases line up with TRBD1. The TCR originated in a human donor with aplastic anemia. The CDR3 loop reads CATSDRGQTSSYNEQFF. The CDR3 nucleotides are TGTGCCACCAGTGATAGGGGACAGACGAGCTCCTACAATGAGCAGTTCTTC.